This paragraph covers one T cell receptor beta chain sequence. The junction does not match germline at one end; this may be a read error. This sample stems from a study of tumor-infiltrating lymphocytes in glioblastoma multiforme. TCRB libraries came from RNA via three nested multiplex PCR rounds. TCRdb used MiXCR to reprocess the multiplex PCR reads, holding one entry per CDR3 protein. The data hold some 10,000 distinct CDR3 sequences, with around 64% observed a single time. The CDR3 extends over 13 amino acids. Germline V CDR1 and CDR2: ENHRY, SYGVKD. The J gene is TRBJ2-3, the V gene TRBV10-3; D may be TRBD1 (5 bases). The clonotype originates from a male donor with glioblastoma. Sequenced input: brain tumor tissue. CDR3 sequence: CTIRGTLTDTQYF. CDR3 sequence (DNA): TGTACCATAAGGGGCACACTAACAGATACGCAGTATTTT.